This record covers a single TCR beta chain. No antigen is known for it. TCRdb re-analysed the 5' RACE reads in MiXCR, keeping a single row per CDR3 protein. Among some 500,000 distinct CDR3 sequences listed, just under 10% were seen once. These data originate in a study of identical twins. Study-level results: With abundant cord blood beta clonotypes, insertions were fewer; memory repertoires showed no such pattern. Out-of-frame alpha sequences that twins shared showed excess low generation probability.

The CDR3 consists of 15 residues. In germline, CDR1 is SGHRS, CDR2 YFSETQ. The trim removed 5 bases at V and 3 bases at J, leaving 10 bases unmatched. The data were also submitted as part of a second study, on yellow fever vaccine responses in identical twins.

The specimen was PBMCs. V is TRBV5-1 and J is TRBJ2-5; 7 bases match TRBD2. The clonotype comes from a young woman in good health. The CDR3 bases are TGCGCCAGCAGAGGGAGCGGGACCCGTAAAGAGACCCAGTACTTC. Translating gives CASRGSGTRKETQYF.